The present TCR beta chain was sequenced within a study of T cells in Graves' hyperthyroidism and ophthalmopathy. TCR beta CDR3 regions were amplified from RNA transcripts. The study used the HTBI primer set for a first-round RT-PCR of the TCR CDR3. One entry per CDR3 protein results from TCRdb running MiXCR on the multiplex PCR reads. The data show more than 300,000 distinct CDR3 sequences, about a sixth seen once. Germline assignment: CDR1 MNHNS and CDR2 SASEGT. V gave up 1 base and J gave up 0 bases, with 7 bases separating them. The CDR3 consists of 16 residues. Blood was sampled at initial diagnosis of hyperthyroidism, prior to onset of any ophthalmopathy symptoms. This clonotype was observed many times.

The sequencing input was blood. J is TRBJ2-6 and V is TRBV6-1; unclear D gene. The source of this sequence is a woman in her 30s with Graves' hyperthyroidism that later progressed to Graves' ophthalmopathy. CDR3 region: CASSEDVGSGANVLTF. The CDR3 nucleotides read TGTGCCAGCAGTGAAGACGTCGGCTCTGGGGCCAACGTCCTGACTTTC.